The clone carrying this T cell receptor (beta chain) was found once. Other DNA variants within this sample encode the same CDR3. These data originate in a study of blood T cell repertoires in COVID-19. The overall study: Samples representing acute and convalescent COVID-19 were sourced from the United States, Italy and Spain.

Measured with immunoSEQ multiplex PCR; TCRdb has only the in-frame clones, and not every one. The sample yields 120,000 to 150,000 clones, around 83% seen once. The specimen sequenced was peripheral blood. This TCR was sampled from a woman aged 55-70 years with acute or convalescent COVID-19.

CDR3 region: CASSQRDGANVLTF. As DNA, the CDR3 is TGTGCCAGCAGCCAGCGGGATGGGGCCAACGTCCTGACTTTC. The rearrangement links TRBV3-1 (or the pseudogene TRBV3-2) to TRBJ2-6, with D possibly matching TRBD2 (6 bases). The CDR3 totals 14 residues. CDR1 is LGHDT and CDR2 is YNNKEL in the germline V gene (reference sequence). With 3 bases removed from V and 3 bases from J, the gap between germline ends came to 6 bases.